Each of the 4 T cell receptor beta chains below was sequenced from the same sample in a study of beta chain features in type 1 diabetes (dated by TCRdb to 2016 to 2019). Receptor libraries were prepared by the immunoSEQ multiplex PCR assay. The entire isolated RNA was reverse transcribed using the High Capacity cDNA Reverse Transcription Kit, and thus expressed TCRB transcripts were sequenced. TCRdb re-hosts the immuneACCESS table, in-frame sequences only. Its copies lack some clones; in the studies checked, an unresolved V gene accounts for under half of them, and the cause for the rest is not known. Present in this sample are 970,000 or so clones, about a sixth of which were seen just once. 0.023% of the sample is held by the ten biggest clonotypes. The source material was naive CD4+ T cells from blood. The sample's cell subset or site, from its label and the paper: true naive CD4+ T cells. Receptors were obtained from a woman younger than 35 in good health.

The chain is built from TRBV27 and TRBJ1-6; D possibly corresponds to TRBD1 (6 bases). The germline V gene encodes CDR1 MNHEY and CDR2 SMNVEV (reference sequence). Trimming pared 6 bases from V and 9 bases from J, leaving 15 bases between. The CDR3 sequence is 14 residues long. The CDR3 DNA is TGTGCCAGCAGGAGAACAGGGCCGGTTTCACCCCTCCACTTT. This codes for CASRRTGPVSPLHF.

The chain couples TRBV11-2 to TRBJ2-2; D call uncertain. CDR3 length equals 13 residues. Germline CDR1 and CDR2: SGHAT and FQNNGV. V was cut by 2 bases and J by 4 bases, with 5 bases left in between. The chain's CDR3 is CASSLTLTGELFF. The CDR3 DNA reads TGTGCCAGCAGCTTAACCCTCACCGGGGAGCTGTTTTTT.

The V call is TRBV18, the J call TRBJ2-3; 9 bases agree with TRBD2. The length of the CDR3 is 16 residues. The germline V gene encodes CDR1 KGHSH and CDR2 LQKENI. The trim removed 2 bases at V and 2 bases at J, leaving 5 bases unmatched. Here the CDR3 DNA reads TGTGCCAGCTCACCAACCGGGACTAGCCTCACAGATACGCAGTATTTT. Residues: CASSPTGTSLTDTQYF.

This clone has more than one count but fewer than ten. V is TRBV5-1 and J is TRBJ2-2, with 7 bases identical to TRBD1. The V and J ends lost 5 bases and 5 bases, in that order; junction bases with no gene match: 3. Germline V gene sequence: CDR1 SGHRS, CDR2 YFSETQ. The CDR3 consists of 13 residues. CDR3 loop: CASRDRDTGELFF. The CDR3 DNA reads TGCGCCAGCAGAGACAGGGATACCGGGGAGCTGTTTTTT.